The 28 T cell receptor beta chains below were found in one sample sequenced in a study of cytotoxic CD8 clonotypes in ibrutinib-treated CLL. Repertoires were generated with immunoSEQ multiplex PCR, while TCRdb's copy carries only in-frame clones and drops some. The sample holds around 10,000 clones, 79% seen once. The material sequenced was PBMCs, taken at disease progression, from a patient treated with ibrutinib. The receptors were gathered from a human donor with chronic lymphocytic leukemia.

The genes are TRBV28 and TRBJ2-3; 10 bases align to TRBD2. The CDR3 spans 15 residues. In germline, CDR1 is MDHEN, CDR2 SYDVKM. V shed 3 bases, J shed 4 bases, and the junction held 4 bases outside the gene matches. DNA for the CDR3: TGTGCCAGCAGTTTCGCTAGCGGGAGCCCAGATACGCAGTATTTT. Amino acids: CASSFASGSPDTQYF.

The chain is built from TRBV9 and TRBJ2-1, with 10 bases lining up with TRBD1. With 4 bases clipped from V and 11 bases from J, the junction kept 15 bases outside the gene matches. The length of the CDR3 is 16 residues. Germline V gene sequence: CDR1 SGDLS, CDR2 YYNGEE. The CDR3 loop reads CASSTSGDRGLAKQFF. CDR3 in DNA: TGTGCCAGCAGCACCTCGGGGGACAGGGGCCTGGCTAAGCAGTTCTTC.

The gene calls are TRBV2 and TRBJ1-1, with D possibly being TRBD1 (5 bases). Germline V gives CDR1 SNHLY, CDR2 FYNNEI. The CDR3 is 15 amino acids. Trimming pared 5 bases from V and 3 bases from J, leaving 16 bases between. The DNA of the CDR3 is TGTGCCAGCAGTCCCAGGGAGGTGATGGACACTGAAGCTTTCTTT. Translated: CASSPREVMDTEAFF.

V is TRBV18 and J is TRBJ2-1; 8 nucleotides line up with TRBD1. The CDR3 extends over 16 amino acids. Trimming took 3 bases from V and 0 from J; bases not matched to a gene: 4. Germline V gives CDR1 KGHSH, CDR2 LQKENI. The CDR3 loop is CASSPGTGPSYNEQFF. As DNA, the CDR3 is TGTGCCAGCTCACCCGGGACAGGACCCTCCTACAATGAGCAGTTCTTC.

The chain links TRBV28 to TRBJ1-2, with a possible D match to TRBD1 (6 bases). The CDR3 runs to 12 residues. Germline CDR1 reads MDHEN; CDR2 reads SYDVKM. The V end was cut by 6 bases, the J end by 4 bases, with 9 bases between. The CDR3 reads CASSLQGYGYTF. The CDR3 nucleotides read TGTGCCAGCAGCTTACAGGGCTATGGCTACACCTTC.

The chain links TRBV7-2 to TRBJ1-2; 7 nucleotides align to TRBD1. Trimming cost V 5 bases and J 8 bases; bases outside gene matches: 11. Germline-derived CDR1 and CDR2 are SGHTA and FQGNSA. The CDR3 runs to 14 residues. CDR3 residues: CASSPAGTAGGYTF. For the CDR3, the DNA is TGTGCCAGCAGCCCAGCCGGGACAGCAGGGGGCTACACCTTC.

V and J are TRBV28 and TRBJ2-4; D is unclear. The CDR3 is made up of 15 amino acids. Per the germline V gene, CDR1 is MDHEN and CDR2 is SYDVKM. Trimming pared 5 bases from V and 0 bases from J, leaving 11 bases between. In nucleotides, the CDR3 is TGTGCCAGCAGTATCGGACCGCTAGCCAAAAACATTCAGTACTTC. It yields the protein CASSIGPLAKNIQYF.

In its sample, this clone was seen a few times. The chain couples TRBV7-9 to TRBJ2-7; 7 bases fit TRBD1. The CDR3 runs to 15 residues. J gave up 0 bases and V 0 bases, and 2 bases lay outside the gene matches. The germline V gene encodes CDR1 SEHNR and CDR2 FQNEAQ (reference sequence). CDR3 nucleotides: TGTGCCAGCAGCTTAGCGGGACAGAACTCCTACGAGCAGTACTTC. Protein product: CASSLAGQNSYEQYF.

This clone was seen a handful of times. The V gene is TRBV5-1, the J gene TRBJ2-3; the D is unclear. The germline CDR1 and CDR2 sequences are SGHRS and YFSETQ. The V end was cut by 4 bases, the J end by 2 bases, with 11 bases between. CDR3 length: 14 amino acids. The CDR3 region is CASSGGSITDTQYF. The DNA for the CDR3 is TGCGCCAGCAGCGGTGGCTCTATCACAGATACGCAGTATTTT. Full variable domain (missing parts from reference TRBV5-1 and TRBJ2-3): KAGVTQTPRYLIKTRGQQVTLSCSPISGHRSVSWYQQTPGQGLQFLFEYFSETQRNKGNFPGRFSGRQFSNSRSEMNVSTLELGDSALYLCASSGGSITDTQYFGPGTRLTVL.

The chain combines TRBV28 with TRBJ2-5, with D perhaps matching TRBD2 (5 bases). The CDR3 sequence is 14 residues long. Germline CDR1 is MDHEN and CDR2 is SYDVKM. Trimming removed 0 bases at V and 5 bases at J, with 10 bases between. The CDR3 protein is CASSLWLADETQYF. The CDR3 nucleotides are TGTGCCAGCAGTTTATGGCTAGCTGACGAGACCCAGTACTTC. The complete variable domain, with remaining parts taken from reference TRBV28 and TRBJ2-5, reads DVKVTQSSRYLVKRTGEKVFLECVQDMDHENMFWYRQDPGLGLRLIYFSYDVKMKEKGDIPEGYSVSREKKERFSLILESASTNQTSMYLCASSLWLADETQYFGPGTRLLVL.

The V gene is TRBV11-2, the J gene TRBJ2-7; 10 nucleotides match TRBD2. The CDR3 length is 16 residues. The germline V gene has CDR1 SGHAT and CDR2 FQNNGV. V was clipped by 1 base and J by 3 bases; unmatched bases: 6. The chain's CDR3 is CASSLVASGGGYEQYF. The CDR3 coding sequence is TGTGCCAGCAGCTTAGTGGCTAGCGGGGGAGGCTACGAGCAGTACTTC.

The chain is built from TRBV5-1 and TRBJ1-5; D not resolved. Germline CDR1 reads SGHRS; CDR2 reads YFSETQ. The CDR3 has 14 residues. Trimming stripped 0 bases from V and 2 bases from J, with 6 bases between. CDR3 in DNA: TGCGCCAGCAGCTTGGCGCCGGGCAATCAGCCCCAGCATTTT. Encoded protein: CASSLAPGNQPQHF.

This chain joins TRBV14 and TRBJ1-1; TRBD1 matches 10 bases. This CDR3 contains 15 residues. The V segment lost 2 bases and the J segment 2 bases; nucleotides outside the gene matches: 2. The germline V gene has CDR1 SGHDN and CDR2 FVKESK. The CDR3 DNA reads TGTGCCAGCAGCCAACTGACAGGGGGCAACACTGAAGCTTTCTTT. This sequence encodes CASSQLTGGNTEAFF. Full variable domain (outside the CDR3, taken from reference TRBV14 and TRBJ1-1): EAGVTQFPSHSVIEKGQTVTLRCDPISGHDNLYWYRRVMGKEIKFLLHFVKESKQDESGMPNNRFLAERTGGTYSTLKVQPAELEDSGVYFCASSQLTGGNTEAFFGQGTRLTVV.

This clone occurred a few times. The chain couples TRBV19 to TRBJ1-4; D is ambiguous. The CDR3 has 14 residues. Germline loops: CDR1 LNHDA, CDR2 SQIVND (reference sequence). Trimming shortened V by 1 base and J by 4 bases, and 7 bases separated the two germline ends. The CDR3 loop reads CASSIGSVNEKLFF. The CDR3 region has the DNA TGTGCCAGTAGTATAGGAAGTGTTAATGAAAAACTGTTTTTT.

This clone has only one observation. This chain uses TRBV7-3 with TRBJ2-1; the D gene is possibly TRBD2 (6 bases). With 2 bases removed from V and 9 bases from J, the gap between germline ends came to 14 bases. The CDR3 extends over 14 amino acids. The germline CDR1 and CDR2 sequences are SGHTA and FQGTGA. CDR3 amino acids: CASSLGGDFSEQFF. The DNA of the CDR3 is TGTGCCAGCAGCTTAGGTGGGGACTTTAGTGAGCAGTTCTTC.

The chain couples TRBV28 to TRBJ2-2; D remains ambiguous. Looked up from germline, CDR1 is MDHEN and CDR2 is SYDVKM. The CDR3 extends over 12 amino acids. V was pared by 1 base and J by 8 bases, with 5 bases between. The CDR3 DNA is TGTGCCAGCAGTTTATTGGTGGGGGAGCTGTTTTTT. Its protein is CASSLLVGELFF.

The V gene is TRBV27, the J gene TRBJ2-7; tentatively, D is TRBD2 (6 bases). Trimming took 5 bases from V and 0 from J, leaving 17 bases between them. This CDR3 region has 16 residues. From germline, CDR1 is MNHEY and CDR2 SMNVEV (reference sequence). The CDR3: CASSRRKLGGSYEQYF. The CDR3 nucleotides are TGTGCCAGCAGTCGTCGGAAGCTGGGGGGCTCCTACGAGCAGTACTTC.

This clone is a singleton in its sample. V gene TRBV10-2 combines with J gene TRBJ1-2, with unresolved D. This CDR3 contains 13 residues. The V gene lost 4 bases and the J gene lost 2 bases, with 8 bases spanning the gap. Looked up from germline, CDR1 is WSHSY and CDR2 is SAAADI. The CDR3 loop reads CASSVAGNYGYTF. CDR3 coding DNA: TGCGCCAGCAGTGTAGCGGGAAACTATGGCTACACCTTC.

The chain is built from TRBV12-5 and TRBJ1-5, with D maybe TRBD1 (6 bases). This CDR3 has 14 amino acids. Germline V gene lookup returns CDR1 LGHNT and CDR2 FRNRAP. V lost 4 bases and J lost 2, with 9 bases in between. The CDR3, as DNA: TGTGCTAGTGGTTCCGAGGGGGGCAATCAGCCCCAGCATTTT. Translating gives CASGSEGGNQPQHF.

This clone was seen once. The genes are TRBV14 and TRBJ1-3; D not certain. Germline V gives CDR1 SGHDN, CDR2 FVKESK. The V end was cut by 1 base, the J end by 14 bases, with 9 bases between. The CDR3 loop spans 11 amino acids. The CDR3 DNA sequence: TGTGCCAGCAGCCAAGGGCAGAGAGTATATTTT. Its translation: CASSQGQRVYF.

The V gene is TRBV12-5, the J gene TRBJ2-3, with TRBD2 matching 11 bases. The CDR3 consists of 19 residues. The V gene's germline CDR1 is LGHNT and CDR2 FRNRAP. Trimming at V came to 0 bases and at J to 0 bases, leaving 8 bases not matched to a gene. The CDR3 DNA sequence: TGTGCTAGTGGTTTGGTACCCCTACTAGCGGGGGCCAGCACAGATACGCAGTATTTT. This translates into CASGLVPLLAGASTDTQYF. Full variable domain (remainder filled in from reference TRBV12-5 and TRBJ2-3): DARVTQTPRHKVTEMGQEVTMRCQPILGHNTVFWYRQTMMQGLELLAYFRNRAPLDDSGMPKDRFSAEMPDATLATLKIQPSEPRDSAVYFCASGLVPLLAGASTDTQYFGPGTRLTVL.

The chain joins TRBV7-2 to TRBJ2-4, with D unclear. The germline V and J ends were trimmed by 1 base and 0 bases, with 16 bases remaining between them. Germline V gene lookup returns CDR1 SGHTA and CDR2 FQGNSA. The CDR3 contains 18 residues. CDR3 amino acids: CASSLEFWGFLAKNIQYF. DNA of the CDR3: TGTGCCAGCAGCTTAGAATTTTGGGGTTTTCTAGCCAAAAACATTCAGTACTTC.

This clone was seen more than once but under ten times. The rearrangement uses TRBV18 and TRBJ2-5, with 7 bases that match TRBD1. J was trimmed by 4 bases and V by 3 bases; bases with no gene match: 5. Germline V gives CDR1 KGHSH, CDR2 LQKENI. The CDR3 is 14 residues long. CDR3: CASSPQDRRETQYF. Here the CDR3 DNA reads TGTGCCAGCTCACCCCAGGACAGGAGAGAGACCCAGTACTTC. The variable domain in full, with the rest retrieved from reference TRBV18 and TRBJ2-5, is NAGVMQNPRHLVRRRGQEARLRCSPMKGHSHVYWYRQLPEEGLKFMVYLQKENIIDESGMPKERFSAEFPKEGPSILRIQQVVRGDSAAYFCASSPQDRRETQYFGPGTRLLVL.

Worth noting for this clone: The sample holds other DNA sequences that translate to the same CDR3. This rearrangement joins TRBV9 to TRBJ1-1; D is uncertain. The CDR3 covers 14 residues. Germline CDR1 is SGDLS and CDR2 is YYNGEE. The germline V and J ends were trimmed by 2 bases and 6 bases, with 14 bases remaining between them. The CDR3 protein is CASSVVSGIPEAFF. CDR3 coding DNA: TGTGCCAGCAGCGTGGTCAGTGGGATCCCTGAAGCTTTCTTT.

The chain employs TRBV5-4 and TRBJ2-7; 7 bases are shared with TRBD1. The CDR3 loop spans 14 amino acids. With 1 base clipped from V and 1 base from J, the junction kept 2 bases outside the gene matches. CDR1 and CDR2 from the germline V gene are SGHNT and YYREEE (reference sequence). CDR3: CASSLRTGSYEQYF. CDR3 coding DNA: TGTGCCAGCAGCTTGAGGACAGGATCCTACGAGCAGTACTTC.

The chain combines TRBV7-9 with TRBJ1-1; 7 bases align to TRBD1. The CDR3 runs 15 residues. J was trimmed by 4 bases and V by 6 bases; bases with no gene match: 11. Germline CDR1 reads SEHNR; CDR2 reads FQNEAQ (reference sequence). CDR3 in amino acids: CASSYETGVGTEAFF. The CDR3 nucleotides are TGTGCCAGCAGTTACGAAACAGGGGTTGGCACTGAAGCTTTCTTT. Looking up the rest from reference TRBV7-9 and TRBJ1-1 gives the full variable domain: DTGVSQNPRHKITKRGQNVTFRCDPISEHNRLYWYRQTLGQGPEFLTYFQNEAQLEKSRLLSDRFSAERPKGSFSTLEIQRTEQGDSAMYLCASSYETGVGTEAFFGQGTRLTVV.

This clone was observed a single time. The chain uses TRBV13 and TRBJ2-7, with 9 nucleotides matching TRBD1. Germline assignment: CDR1 PRHDT and CDR2 FYEKMQ (reference sequence). V dropped 0 bases and J dropped 6; count of bases not matched to a gene: 3. The CDR3 sequence is 14 residues long. The CDR3 DNA sequence: TGTGCCAGCAGCTTAGGGGACAGGGGTGGCGAGCAGTACTTC. Translating gives CASSLGDRGGEQYF.

The gene calls are TRBV4-2 and TRBJ1-3; D possibly corresponds to TRBD1 (6 bases). The germline CDR1 and CDR2 sequences are LGHNA and YNFKEQ. The V end was cut by 0 bases, the J end by 4 bases, with 10 bases between. The CDR3 extends over 15 amino acids. The DNA of the CDR3 is TGTGCCAGCAGCCAAGAACCGGGACACGGAAACACCATATATTTT. This translates into CASSQEPGHGNTIYF.